This entry is about one T cell receptor beta chain. The V end lost 0 bases, the J end lost 2 bases, and 9 bases lay between the germline ends. CDR1 and CDR2 (germline): MNHNS, SASEGT. The CDR3 extends over 15 amino acids. This sample was taken from a study of PD-L1 blockade in urothelial cancer. Overall study: A median approximately 150,000 T cells were found in blood samples.

Data came from immunoSEQ multiplex PCR; TCRdb stores just in-frame clones and leaves some out. The sample gives roughly 21,000 clones, almost 90% of which show up once; around 15% is in the top ten. The material sequenced was PBMCs, taken around atezolizumab (anti-PD-L1) treatment. The rearrangement joins TRBV6-1 to TRBJ2-3; a possible D gene is TRBD2 (5 bases). The sequence was collected from a woman between 55 and 75 years old with urothelial cancer. The CDR3 DNA reads TGTGCCAGCAGTGAAGCGGGAGCGGCCACAGATACGCAGTATTTT. This sequence encodes CASSEAGAATDTQYF.